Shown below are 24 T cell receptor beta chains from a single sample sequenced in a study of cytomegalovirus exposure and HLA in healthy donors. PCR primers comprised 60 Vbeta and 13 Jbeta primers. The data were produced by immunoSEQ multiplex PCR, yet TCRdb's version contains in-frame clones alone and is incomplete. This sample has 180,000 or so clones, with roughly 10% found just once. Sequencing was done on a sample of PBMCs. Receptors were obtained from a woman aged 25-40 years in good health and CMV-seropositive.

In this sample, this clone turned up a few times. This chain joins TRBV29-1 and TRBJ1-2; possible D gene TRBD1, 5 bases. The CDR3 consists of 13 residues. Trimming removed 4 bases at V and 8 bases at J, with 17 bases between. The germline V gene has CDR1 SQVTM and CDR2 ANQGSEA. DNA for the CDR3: TGCAGCGTTGGTTTTGGGGGGGGGAAAGGCTACACCTTC. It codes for CSVGFGGGKGYTF.

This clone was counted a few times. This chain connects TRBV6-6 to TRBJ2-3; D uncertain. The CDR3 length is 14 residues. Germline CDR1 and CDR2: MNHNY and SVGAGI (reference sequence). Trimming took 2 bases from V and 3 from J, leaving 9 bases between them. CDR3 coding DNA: TGTGCCAGCAGTTACAGCCCTGCGACAGATACGCAGTATTTT. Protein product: CASSYSPATDTQYF.

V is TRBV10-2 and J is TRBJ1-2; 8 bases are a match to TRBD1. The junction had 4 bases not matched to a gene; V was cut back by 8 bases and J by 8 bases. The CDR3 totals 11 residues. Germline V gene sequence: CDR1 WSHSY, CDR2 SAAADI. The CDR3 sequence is CASGTGQGYTF. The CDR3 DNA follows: TGCGCCAGCGGGACAGGACAGGGCTACACCTTC.

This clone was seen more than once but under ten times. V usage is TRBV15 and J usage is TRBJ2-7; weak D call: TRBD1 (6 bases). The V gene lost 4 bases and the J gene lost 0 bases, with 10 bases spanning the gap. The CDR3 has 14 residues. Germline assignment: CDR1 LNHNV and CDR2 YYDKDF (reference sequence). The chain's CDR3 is CATSTDRSSYEQYF. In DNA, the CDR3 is TGTGCCACCAGCACGGACAGATCCTCCTACGAGCAGTACTTC.

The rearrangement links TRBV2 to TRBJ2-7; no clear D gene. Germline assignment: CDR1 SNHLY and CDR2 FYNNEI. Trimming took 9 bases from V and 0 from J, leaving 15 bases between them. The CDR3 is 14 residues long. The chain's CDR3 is CASGYDGGSYEQYF. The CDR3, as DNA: TGTGCCAGTGGATACGATGGCGGCTCCTACGAGCAGTACTTC.

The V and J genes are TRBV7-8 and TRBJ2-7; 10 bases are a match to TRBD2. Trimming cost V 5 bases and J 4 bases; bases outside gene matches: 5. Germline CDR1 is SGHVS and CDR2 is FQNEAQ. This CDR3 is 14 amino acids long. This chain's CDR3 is CASSPGLAAYEQYF. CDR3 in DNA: TGTGCCAGCAGCCCAGGACTAGCGGCGTACGAGCAGTACTTC.

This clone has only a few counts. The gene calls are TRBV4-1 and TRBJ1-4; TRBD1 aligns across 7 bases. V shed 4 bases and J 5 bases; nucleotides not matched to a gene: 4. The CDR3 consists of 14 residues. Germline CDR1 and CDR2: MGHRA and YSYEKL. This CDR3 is CASSPRDSNEKLFF. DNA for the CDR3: TGCGCCAGCAGCCCCCGGGACAGCAATGAAAAACTGTTTTTT.

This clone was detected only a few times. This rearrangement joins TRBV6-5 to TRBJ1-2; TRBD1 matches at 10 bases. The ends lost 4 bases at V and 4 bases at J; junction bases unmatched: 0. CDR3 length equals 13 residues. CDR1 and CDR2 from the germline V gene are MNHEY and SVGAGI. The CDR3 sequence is CASSWTGGYGYTF. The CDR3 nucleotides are TGTGCCAGCAGTTGGACAGGGGGCTATGGCTACACCTTC.

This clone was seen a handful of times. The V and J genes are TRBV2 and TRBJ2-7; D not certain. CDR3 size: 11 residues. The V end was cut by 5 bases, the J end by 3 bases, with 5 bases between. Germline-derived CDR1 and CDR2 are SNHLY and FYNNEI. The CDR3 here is CASSSFYEQYF. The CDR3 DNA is TGTGCCAGCAGTTCCTTCTACGAGCAGTACTTC.

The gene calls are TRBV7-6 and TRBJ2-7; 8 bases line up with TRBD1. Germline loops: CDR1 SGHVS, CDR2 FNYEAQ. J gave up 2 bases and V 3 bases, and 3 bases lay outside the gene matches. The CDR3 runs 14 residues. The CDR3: CASSFSDRAYEQYF. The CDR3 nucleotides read TGTGCCAGCAGCTTTTCGGACAGGGCCTACGAGCAGTACTTC.

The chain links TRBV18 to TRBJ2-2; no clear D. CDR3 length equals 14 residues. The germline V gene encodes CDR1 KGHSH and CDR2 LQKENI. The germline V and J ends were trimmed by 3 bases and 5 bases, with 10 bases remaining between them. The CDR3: CASSPDSRTGELFF. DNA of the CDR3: TGTGCCAGCTCACCCGACTCAAGGACCGGGGAGCTGTTTTTT.

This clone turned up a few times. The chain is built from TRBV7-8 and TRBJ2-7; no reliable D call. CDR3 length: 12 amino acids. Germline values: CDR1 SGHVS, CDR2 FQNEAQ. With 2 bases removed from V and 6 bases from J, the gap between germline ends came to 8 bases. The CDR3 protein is CASSLYPSEQYF. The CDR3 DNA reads TGTGCCAGCAGCTTATATCCTAGCGAGCAGTACTTC.

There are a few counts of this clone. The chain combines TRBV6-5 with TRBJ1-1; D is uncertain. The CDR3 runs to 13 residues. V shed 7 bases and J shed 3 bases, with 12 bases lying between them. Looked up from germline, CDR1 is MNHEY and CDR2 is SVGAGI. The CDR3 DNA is TGTGCCAGCATAAGTTCTACCCACACTGAAGCTTTCTTT. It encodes CASISSTHTEAFF.

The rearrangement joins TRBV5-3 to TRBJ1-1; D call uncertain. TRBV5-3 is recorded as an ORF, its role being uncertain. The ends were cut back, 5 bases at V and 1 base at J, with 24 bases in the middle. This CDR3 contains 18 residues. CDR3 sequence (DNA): TGTGCCAGAAGTCCTGGCCTTGGCGGGAATTCGAAGAACACTGAAGCTTTCTTT. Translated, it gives CARSPGLGGNSKNTEAFF.

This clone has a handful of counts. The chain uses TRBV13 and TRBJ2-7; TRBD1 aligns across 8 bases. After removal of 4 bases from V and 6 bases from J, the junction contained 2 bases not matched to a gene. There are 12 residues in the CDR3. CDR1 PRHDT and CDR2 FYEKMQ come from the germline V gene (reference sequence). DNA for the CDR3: TGTGCCAGCAGCTCTCAGGGGGCCGAGCAGTACTTC. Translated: CASSSQGAEQYF.

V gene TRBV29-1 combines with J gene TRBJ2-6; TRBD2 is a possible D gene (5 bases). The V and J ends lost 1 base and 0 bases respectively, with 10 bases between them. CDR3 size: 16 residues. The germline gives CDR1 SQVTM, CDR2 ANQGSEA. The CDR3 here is CSVEGATSSGANVLTF. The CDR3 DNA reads TGCAGCGTTGAAGGGGCCACTAGCTCTGGGGCCAACGTCCTGACTTTC.

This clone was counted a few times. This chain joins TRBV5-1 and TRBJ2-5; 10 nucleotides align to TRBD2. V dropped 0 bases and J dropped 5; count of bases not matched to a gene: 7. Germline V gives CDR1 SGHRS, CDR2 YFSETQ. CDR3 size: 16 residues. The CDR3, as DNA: TGCGCCAGCAGCTTGGCCCCTAGCGGGAGTGGGGAGACCCAGTACTTC. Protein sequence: CASSLAPSGSGETQYF.

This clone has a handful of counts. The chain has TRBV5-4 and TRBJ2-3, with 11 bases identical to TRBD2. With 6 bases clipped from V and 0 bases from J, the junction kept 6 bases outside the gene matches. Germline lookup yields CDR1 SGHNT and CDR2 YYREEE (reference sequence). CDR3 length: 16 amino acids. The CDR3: CASTPGTSGSTDTQYF. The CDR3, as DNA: TGTGCCAGCACTCCCGGGACTAGCGGTAGCACAGATACGCAGTATTTT.

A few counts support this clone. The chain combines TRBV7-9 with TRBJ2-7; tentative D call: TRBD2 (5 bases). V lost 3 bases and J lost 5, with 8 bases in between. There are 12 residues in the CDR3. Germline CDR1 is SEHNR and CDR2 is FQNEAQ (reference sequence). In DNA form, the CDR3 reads TGTGCCAGCAGCTTTGAGGGCGACGAGCAGTACTTC. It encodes CASSFEGDEQYF.

DNA for the CDR3: TGTGCCAGCAGCTTAGAGGGCAGGGGATCCTACGAGCAGTACTTC. Protein product: CASSLEGRGSYEQYF. V is TRBV11-2 and J is TRBJ2-7, with D tentatively TRBD1 (6 bases). Germline-derived CDR1 and CDR2 are SGHAT and FQNNGV. The CDR3 spans 15 residues. V gave up 0 bases and J gave up 1 base, with 10 bases separating them.

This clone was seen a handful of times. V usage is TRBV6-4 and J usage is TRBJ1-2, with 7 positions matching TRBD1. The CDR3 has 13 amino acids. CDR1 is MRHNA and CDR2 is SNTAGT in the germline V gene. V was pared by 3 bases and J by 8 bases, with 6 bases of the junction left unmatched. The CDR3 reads CASSESRGRGYTF. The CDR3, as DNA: TGTGCCAGCAGTGAGTCCAGGGGGAGAGGCTACACCTTC.

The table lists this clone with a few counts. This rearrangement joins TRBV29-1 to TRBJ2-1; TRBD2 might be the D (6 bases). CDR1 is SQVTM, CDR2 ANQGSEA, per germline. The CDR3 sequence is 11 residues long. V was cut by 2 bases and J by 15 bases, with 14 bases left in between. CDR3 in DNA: TGCAGCGTTGAACATGGAGGGAGAAGGTTCTTC. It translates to CSVEHGGRRFF.

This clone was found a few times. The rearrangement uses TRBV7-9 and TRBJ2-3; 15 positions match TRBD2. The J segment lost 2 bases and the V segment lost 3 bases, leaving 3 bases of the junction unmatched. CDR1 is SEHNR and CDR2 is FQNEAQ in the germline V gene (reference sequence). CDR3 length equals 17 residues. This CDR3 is CASSFGLAGGYTDTQYF. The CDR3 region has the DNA TGTGCCAGCAGCTTCGGACTAGCGGGAGGGTACACAGATACGCAGTATTTT.

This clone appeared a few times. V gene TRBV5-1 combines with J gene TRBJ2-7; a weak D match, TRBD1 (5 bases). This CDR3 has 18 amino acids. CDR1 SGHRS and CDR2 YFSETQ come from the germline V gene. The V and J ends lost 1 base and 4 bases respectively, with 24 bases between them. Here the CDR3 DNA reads TGCGCCAGCAGCTTGCTCTCGAACGCAGGGCTACTCGGTTACGAGCAGTACTTC. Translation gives CASSLLSNAGLLGYEQYF.